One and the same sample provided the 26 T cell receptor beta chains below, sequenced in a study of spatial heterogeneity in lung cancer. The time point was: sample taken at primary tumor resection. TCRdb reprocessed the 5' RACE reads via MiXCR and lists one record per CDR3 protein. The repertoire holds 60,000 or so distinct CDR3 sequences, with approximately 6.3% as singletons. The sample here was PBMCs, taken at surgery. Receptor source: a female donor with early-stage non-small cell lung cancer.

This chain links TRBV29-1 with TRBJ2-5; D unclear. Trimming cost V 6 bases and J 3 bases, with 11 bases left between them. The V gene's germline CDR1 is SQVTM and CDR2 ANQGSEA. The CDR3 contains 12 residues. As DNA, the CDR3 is TGCAGCGTGCCCCCCCCGGAAGAGACCCAGTACTTC. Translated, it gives CSVPPPEETQYF.

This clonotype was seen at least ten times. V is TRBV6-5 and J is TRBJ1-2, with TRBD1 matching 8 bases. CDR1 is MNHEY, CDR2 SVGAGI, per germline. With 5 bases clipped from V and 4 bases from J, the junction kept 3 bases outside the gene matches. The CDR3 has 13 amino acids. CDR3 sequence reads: CASSGQGGYGYTF. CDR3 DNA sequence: TGTGCCAGCAGTGGACAGGGAGGCTATGGCTACACCTTC.

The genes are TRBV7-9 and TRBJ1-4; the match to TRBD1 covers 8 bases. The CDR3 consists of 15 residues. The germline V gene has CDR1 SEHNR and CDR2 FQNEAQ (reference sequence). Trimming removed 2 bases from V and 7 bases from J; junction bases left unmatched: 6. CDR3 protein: CASSLIGQGGEKLFF. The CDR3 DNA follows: TGTGCCAGCAGCTTAATTGGACAGGGAGGTGAAAAACTGTTTTTT.

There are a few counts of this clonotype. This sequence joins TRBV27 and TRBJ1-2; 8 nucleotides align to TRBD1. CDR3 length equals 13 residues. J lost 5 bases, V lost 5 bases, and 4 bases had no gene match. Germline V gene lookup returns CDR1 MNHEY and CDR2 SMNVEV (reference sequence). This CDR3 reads CASSTGGGYGYTF. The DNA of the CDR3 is TGTGCCAGCAGTACAGGGGGAGGATATGGCTACACCTTC.

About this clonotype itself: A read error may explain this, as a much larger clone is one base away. The CDR3 loop is CSVAGLAGAYEQYF. For the CDR3, the DNA is TGCAGCGTCGCCGGACTAGCGGGAGCTTACGAGCAGTACTTC. The chain employs TRBV29-1 and TRBJ2-7; 13 bases match TRBD2. Germline loops: CDR1 SQVTM, CDR2 ANQGSEA. The length of the CDR3 is 14 residues. V was clipped by 6 bases and J by 4 bases; unmatched bases: 6.

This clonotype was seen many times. The DNA for the CDR3 is TGTGCCAGCAGCTTGTACAGCTTCCCATCCTACAATGAGCAGTTCTTC. Protein: CASSLYSFPSYNEQFF. The chain links TRBV11-1 to TRBJ2-1; D unresolved. V shed 3 bases and J shed 1 base, with 13 bases lying between them. The CDR3 consists of 16 residues. CDR1 SGHAT and CDR2 FQDESV come from the germline V gene (reference sequence).

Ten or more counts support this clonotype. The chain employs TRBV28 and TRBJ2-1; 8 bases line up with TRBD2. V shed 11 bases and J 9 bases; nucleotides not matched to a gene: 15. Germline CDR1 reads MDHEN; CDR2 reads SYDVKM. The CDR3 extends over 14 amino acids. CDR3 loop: CAGRPSGRGSEQFF. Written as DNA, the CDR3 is TGTGCCGGCCGACCTAGCGGGCGCGGTAGTGAGCAGTTCTTC.

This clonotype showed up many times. The CDR3 DNA reads as TGTGCTAGTGGTTTGGGGGATTGGACTTCCCTTGAAGCTTTCTTT. This translates into CASGLGDWTSLEAFF. The chain has TRBV12-5 and TRBJ1-1; no reliable D call. Trimming left V 1 base short and J 7 bases short, with 16 bases between. CDR1 and CDR2 (germline): LGHNT, FRNRAP. The CDR3 is made up of 15 amino acids.

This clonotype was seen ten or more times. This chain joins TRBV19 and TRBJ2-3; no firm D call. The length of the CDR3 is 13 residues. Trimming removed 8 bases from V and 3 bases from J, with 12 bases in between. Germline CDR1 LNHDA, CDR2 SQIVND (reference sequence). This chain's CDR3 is CASSSIWTDTQYF. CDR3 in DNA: TGTGCCAGTTCCAGTATTTGGACAGATACGCAGTATTTT. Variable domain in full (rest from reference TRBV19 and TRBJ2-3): DGGITQSPKYLFRKEGQNVTLSCEQNLNHDAMYWYRQDPGQGLRLIYYSQIVNDFQKGDIAEGYSVSREKKESFPLTVTSAQKNPTAFYLCASSSIWTDTQYFGPGTRLTVL.

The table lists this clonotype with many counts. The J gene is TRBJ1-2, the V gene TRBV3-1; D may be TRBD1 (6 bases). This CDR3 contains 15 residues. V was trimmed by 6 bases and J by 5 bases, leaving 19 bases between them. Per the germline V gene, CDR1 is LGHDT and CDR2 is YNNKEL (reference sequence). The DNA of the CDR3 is TGTGCCAGCAGTCCAGGGGCCCACTGGTCGTATGGCTACACCTTC. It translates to CASSPGAHWSYGYTF.

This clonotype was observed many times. The CDR3 DNA reads as TGTGCCAGCACTGAAGCCGGGACAGGAGCCTACGAGCAGTACTTC. Its protein product is CASTEAGTGAYEQYF. This sequence joins TRBV6-2 or TRBV6-3 and TRBJ2-7, with 8 bases identical to TRBD1. Germline V CDR1 and CDR2: MNHEY, SVGEGT. Germline trimming cut 7 bases from V and 2 bases from J; bases unmatched to any gene: 10. There are 15 residues in the CDR3.

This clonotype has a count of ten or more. CDR3 coding DNA: TGTGCCAGCAGTTTGGGCACGGATGGCTACACCTTC. Translating it yields CASSLGTDGYTF. The chain carries TRBV12-3 or TRBV12-4 and TRBJ1-2, with no clear D. Trimming cost V 3 bases and J 6 bases, with 8 bases left between them. The CDR3 is 12 residues long.

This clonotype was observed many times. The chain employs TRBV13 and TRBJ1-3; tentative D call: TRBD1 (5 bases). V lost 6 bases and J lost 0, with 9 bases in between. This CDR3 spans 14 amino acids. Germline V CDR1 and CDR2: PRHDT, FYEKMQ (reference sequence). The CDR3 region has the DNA TGTGCCAGCAGTTCAGGGTCCTCTGGAAACACCATATATTTT. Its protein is CASSSGSSGNTIYF.

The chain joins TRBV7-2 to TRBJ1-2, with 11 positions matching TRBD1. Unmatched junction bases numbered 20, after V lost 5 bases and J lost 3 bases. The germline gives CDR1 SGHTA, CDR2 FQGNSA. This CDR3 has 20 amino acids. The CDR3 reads CASSLRSGTGGLVVDYGYTF. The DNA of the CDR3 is TGTGCCAGCAGCCTACGCAGCGGGACAGGGGGATTGGTAGTAGACTATGGCTACACCTTC.

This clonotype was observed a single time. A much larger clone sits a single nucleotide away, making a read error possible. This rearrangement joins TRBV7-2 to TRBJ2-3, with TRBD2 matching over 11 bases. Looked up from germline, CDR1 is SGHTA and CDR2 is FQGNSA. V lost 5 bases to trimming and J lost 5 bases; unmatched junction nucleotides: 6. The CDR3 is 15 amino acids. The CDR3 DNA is TGTACCAGCAGCACGACTAGCGGGGTTGGAGATACGCAGTATTTT. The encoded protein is CTSSTTSGVGDTQYF.

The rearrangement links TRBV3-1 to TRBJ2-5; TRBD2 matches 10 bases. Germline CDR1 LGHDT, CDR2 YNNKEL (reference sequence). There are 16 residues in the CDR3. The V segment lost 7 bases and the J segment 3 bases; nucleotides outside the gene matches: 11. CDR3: CASTGASGGIKETQYF. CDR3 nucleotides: TGTGCCAGCACCGGGGCTAGCGGGGGAATAAAAGAGACCCAGTACTTC.

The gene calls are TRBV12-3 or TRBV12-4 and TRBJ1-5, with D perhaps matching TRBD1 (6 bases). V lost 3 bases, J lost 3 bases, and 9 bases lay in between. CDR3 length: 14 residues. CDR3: CASSLRGVNQPQHF. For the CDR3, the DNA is TGTGCCAGCAGTTTGAGGGGGGTCAATCAGCCCCAGCATTTT.

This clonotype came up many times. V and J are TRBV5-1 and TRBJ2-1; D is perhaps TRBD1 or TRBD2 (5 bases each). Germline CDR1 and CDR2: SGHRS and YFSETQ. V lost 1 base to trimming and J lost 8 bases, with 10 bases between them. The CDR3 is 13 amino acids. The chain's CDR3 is CASSLYGGYEQFF. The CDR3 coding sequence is TGCGCCAGCAGCTTGTATGGGGGTTATGAGCAGTTCTTC.

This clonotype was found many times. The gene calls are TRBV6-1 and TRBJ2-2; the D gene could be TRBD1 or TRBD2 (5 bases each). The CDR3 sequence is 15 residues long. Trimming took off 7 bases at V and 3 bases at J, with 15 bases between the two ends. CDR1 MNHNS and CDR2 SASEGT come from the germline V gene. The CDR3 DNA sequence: TGTGCCAGCAATGGACACATCGGGGACACCGGGGAGCTGTTTTTT. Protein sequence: CASNGHIGDTGELFF.

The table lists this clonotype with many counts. The CDR3 is CASSQAGQGGQPQHF. CDR3 in DNA: TGTGCCAGCAGCCAAGCCGGACAGGGGGGTCAGCCCCAGCATTTT. This chain connects TRBV3-1 to TRBJ1-5, with 10 bases that match TRBD1. The length of the CDR3 is 15 residues. The V gene end was trimmed by 1 base and the J gene end by 6 bases; junction bases not matched to a gene: 3. CDR1 is LGHDT, CDR2 YNNKEL, per germline (reference sequence). Full variable domain (remainder filled in from reference TRBV3-1 and TRBJ1-5): DTAVSQTPKYLVTQMGNDKSIKCEQNLGHDTMYWYKQDSKKFLKIMFSYNNKELIINETVPNRFSPKSPDKAHLNLHINSLELGDSAVYFCASSQAGQGGQPQHFGDGTRLSIL.

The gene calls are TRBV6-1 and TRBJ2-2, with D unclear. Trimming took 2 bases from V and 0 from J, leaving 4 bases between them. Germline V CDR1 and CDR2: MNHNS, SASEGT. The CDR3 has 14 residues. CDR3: CASSELANTGELFF. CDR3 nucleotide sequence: TGTGCCAGCAGTGAACTAGCGAACACCGGGGAGCTGTTTTTT.

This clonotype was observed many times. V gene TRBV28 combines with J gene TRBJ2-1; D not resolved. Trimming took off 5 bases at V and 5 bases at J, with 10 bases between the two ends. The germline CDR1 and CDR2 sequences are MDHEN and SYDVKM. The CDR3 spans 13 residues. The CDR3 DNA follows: TGTGCCAGCAGTCAAGTCCCCCACAATGAGCAGTTCTTC. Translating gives CASSQVPHNEQFF.

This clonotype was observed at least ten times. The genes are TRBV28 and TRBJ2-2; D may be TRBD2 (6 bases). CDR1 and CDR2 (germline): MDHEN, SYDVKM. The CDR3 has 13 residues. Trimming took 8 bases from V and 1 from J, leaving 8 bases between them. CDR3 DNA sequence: TGTGCCAGCTTCGGGGGGAACACCGGGGAGCTGTTTTTT. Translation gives CASFGGNTGELFF.

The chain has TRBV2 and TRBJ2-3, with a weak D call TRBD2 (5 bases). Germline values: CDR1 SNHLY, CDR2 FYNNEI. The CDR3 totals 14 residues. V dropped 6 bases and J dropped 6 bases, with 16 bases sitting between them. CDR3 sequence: CASSADRSGDTQYF. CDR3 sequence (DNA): TGTGCCAGCAGCGCCGACCGTTCGGGGGATACGCAGTATTTT.

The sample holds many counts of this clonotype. This CDR3 is CASSQLRGEQFF. CDR3 DNA sequence: TGTGCCAGCAGTCAACTCCGTGGGGAGCAGTTCTTC. This chain uses TRBV7-2 with TRBJ2-1; D not certain. V was pared by 6 bases and J by 10 bases, with 13 bases between. This CDR3 has 12 residues. Germline assignment: CDR1 SGHTA and CDR2 FQGNSA.

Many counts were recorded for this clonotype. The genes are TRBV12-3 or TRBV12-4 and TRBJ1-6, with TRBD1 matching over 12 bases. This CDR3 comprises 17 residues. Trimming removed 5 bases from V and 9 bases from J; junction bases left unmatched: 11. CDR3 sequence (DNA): TGTGCCAGCAGTCAACACTCGGGGACAGGGGGCAGTTCACCCCTCCACTTT. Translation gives CASSQHSGTGGSSPLHF.